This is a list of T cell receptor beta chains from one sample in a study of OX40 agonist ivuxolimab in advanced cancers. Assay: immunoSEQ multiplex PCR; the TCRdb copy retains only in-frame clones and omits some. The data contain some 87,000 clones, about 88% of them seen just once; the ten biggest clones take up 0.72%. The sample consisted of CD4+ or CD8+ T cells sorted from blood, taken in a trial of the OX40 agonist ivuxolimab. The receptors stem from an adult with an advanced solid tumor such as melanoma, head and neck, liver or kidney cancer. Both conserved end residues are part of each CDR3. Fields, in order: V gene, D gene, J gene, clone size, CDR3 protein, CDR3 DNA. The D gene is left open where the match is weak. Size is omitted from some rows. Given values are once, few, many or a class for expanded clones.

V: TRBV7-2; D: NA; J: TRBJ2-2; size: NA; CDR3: CASSPQGGTGELFF; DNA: TGTGCCAGCAGCCCACAGGGTGGCACCGGGGAGCTGTTTTTT
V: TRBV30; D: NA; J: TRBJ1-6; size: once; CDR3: CAWSVSGKGDTPLHF; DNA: TGTGCCTGGAGTGTATCTGGGAAAGGGGATACACCCCTCCACTTT
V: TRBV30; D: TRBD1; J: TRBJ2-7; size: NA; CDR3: CAWATGGPSLQYF; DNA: TGTGCCTGGGCAACAGGGGGCCCTTCCCTGCAGTACTTC
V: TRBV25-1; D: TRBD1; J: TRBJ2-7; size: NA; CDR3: CASHHVLRTGSYEQYF; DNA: TGTGCCAGCCACCACGTTCTTCGGACAGGGTCCTACGAGCAGTACTTC
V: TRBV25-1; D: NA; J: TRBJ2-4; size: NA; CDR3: CASSDPITSIQYF; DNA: TGTGCCAGCAGCGACCCTATTACCAGCATTCAGTACTTC
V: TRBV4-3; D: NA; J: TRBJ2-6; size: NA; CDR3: CASSQEGGSGANVLTF; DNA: TGCGCCAGCAGCCAAGAAGGGGGCTCTGGGGCCAACGTCCTGACTTTC
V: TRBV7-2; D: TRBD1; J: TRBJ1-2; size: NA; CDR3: CASSLVGGQAGYTF; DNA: TGTGCCAGCAGCTTAGTCGGGGGACAGGCGGGCTACACCTTC
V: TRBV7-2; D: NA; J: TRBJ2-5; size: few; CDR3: CASSKGSQETQYF; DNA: TGTGCCAGCAGCAAGGGGTCTCAAGAGACCCAGTACTTC
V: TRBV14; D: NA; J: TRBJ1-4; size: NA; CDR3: CASSPRRDTGTEKLFF; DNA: TGTGCCAGCAGCCCGCGAAGGGACACCGGAACTGAAAAACTGTTTTTT
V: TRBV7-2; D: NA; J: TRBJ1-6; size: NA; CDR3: CASSLVQGSRDSPLHF; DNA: TGTGCCAGCAGCTTAGTACAGGGTTCGCGGGATTCACCCCTCCACTTT
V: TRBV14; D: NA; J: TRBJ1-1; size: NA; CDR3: CASSLTNWRTEAFF; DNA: TGTGCCAGCAGCCTAACAAATTGGCGCACTGAAGCTTTCTTT
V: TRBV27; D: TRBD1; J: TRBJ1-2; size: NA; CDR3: CASSSAGTGMFGYTF; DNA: TGTGCCAGCAGTTCGGCCGGGACAGGGATGTTTGGCTACACCTTC
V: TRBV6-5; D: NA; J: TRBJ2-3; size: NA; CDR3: CASRDRNTDTQYF; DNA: TGTGCCAGCAGAGACAGAAACACAGATACGCAGTATTTT
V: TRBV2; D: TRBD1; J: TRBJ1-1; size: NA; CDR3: CASRSGGNTEAFF; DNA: TGTGCCAGCAGATCAGGGGGGAACACTGAAGCTTTCTTT
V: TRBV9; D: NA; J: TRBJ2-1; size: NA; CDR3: CASTKRAAGEQFF; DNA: TGTGCCAGCACCAAGAGGGCGGCCGGTGAGCAGTTCTTC
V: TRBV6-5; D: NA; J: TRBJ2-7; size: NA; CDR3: CASSAGQTYEQYF; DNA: TGTGCCAGCAGCGCGGGACAAACCTACGAGCAGTACTTC
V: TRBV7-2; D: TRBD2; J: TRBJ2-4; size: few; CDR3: CASSLSGVLAKNIQYF; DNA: TGTGCCAGCAGCTTAAGCGGGGTCCTAGCCAAAAACATTCAGTACTTC
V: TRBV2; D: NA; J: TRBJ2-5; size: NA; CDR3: CASSENPPGVQETQYF; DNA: TGTGCCAGCAGTGAAAACCCCCCGGGGGTCCAAGAGACCCAGTACTTC
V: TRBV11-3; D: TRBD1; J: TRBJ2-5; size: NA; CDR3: CASSLGGQGKETQYF; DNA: TGTGCCAGCAGCTTAGGAGGACAGGGAAAAGAGACCCAGTACTTC
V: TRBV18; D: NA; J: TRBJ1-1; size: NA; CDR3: CASSGDISMNTEAFF; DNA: TGTGCCAGCTCAGGAGACATCTCCATGAACACTGAAGCTTTCTTT
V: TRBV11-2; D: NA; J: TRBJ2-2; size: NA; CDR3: CASSLEGRAGELFF; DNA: TGTGCCAGCAGCTTAGAGGGGCGGGCCGGGGAGCTGTTTTTT
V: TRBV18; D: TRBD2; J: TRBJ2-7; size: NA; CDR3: CASSQTSGRPSSYEQYF; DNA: TGTGCCAGCTCGCAAACTAGCGGGAGGCCGAGCTCCTACGAGCAGTACTTC
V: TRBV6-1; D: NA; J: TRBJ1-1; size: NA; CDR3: CARRCEGDTEAFF; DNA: TGTGCCCGCCGTTGTGAGGGTGACACTGAAGCTTTCTTT
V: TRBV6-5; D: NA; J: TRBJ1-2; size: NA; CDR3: CASSPTGISNYGYTF; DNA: TGTGCCAGCAGTCCCACAGGGATATCTAACTATGGCTACACCTTC
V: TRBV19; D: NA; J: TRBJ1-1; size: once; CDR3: CASSTASGTEAFF; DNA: TGTGCCAGTAGTACCGCTTCGGGCACTGAAGCTTTCTTT
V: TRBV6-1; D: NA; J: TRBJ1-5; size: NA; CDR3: CASSEAHRARLNQPQHF; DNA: TGTGCCAGCAGTGAAGCGCACAGGGCCCGCCTCAATCAGCCCCAGCATTTT
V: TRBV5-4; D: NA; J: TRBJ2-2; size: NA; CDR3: CASREGALPGELFF; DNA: TGTGCCAGCAGGGAGGGGGCGCTACCCGGGGAGCTGTTTTTT
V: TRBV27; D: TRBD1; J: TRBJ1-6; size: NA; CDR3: CASSSGQGGLSPLHF; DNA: TGTGCCAGCAGTTCCGGACAGGGTGGTCTTTCACCCCTCCACTTT
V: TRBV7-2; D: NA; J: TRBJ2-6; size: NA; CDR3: CASSSTEPSGANVLTF; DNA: TGTGCCAGCAGCTCGACAGAACCCTCTGGGGCCAACGTCCTGACTTTC
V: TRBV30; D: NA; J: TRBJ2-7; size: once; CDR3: CAWSLGQNYEQYF; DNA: TGTGCCTGGAGCCTGGGACAAAACTACGAGCAGTACTTC
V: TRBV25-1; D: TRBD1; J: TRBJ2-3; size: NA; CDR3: CASSADRGADTQYF; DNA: TGTGCCAGCAGTGCTGACAGGGGAGCAGATACGCAGTATTTT
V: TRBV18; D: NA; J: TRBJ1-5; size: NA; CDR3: CASSPPNQPQHF; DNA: TGTGCCAGCTCACCACCGAATCAGCCCCAGCATTTT
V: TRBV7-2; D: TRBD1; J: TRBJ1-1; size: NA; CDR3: CASSFTGDTEAFF; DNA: TGTGCCAGCAGCTTCACAGGGGACACTGAAGCTTTCTTT
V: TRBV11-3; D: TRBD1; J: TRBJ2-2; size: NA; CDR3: CASSRDRVTGELFF; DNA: TGTGCCAGCAGCAGAGACAGGGTCACCGGGGAGCTGTTTTTT
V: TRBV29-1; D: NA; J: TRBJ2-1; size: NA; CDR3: CSAATTSVTYNEQFF; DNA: TGCAGCGCCGCAACTACTAGTGTCACCTACAATGAGCAGTTCTTC